The 21 T cell receptor beta chains in this list originate from one sample, sequenced in a study of blood T cell repertoires in COVID-19. The repertoire was sequenced with immunoSEQ multiplex PCR; TCRdb's copy has only in-frame clones and lacks some. Of 320,000 or so clones in the sample, around 90% were seen once. The sequenced sample consisted of PBMCs or T cells enriched from blood (not recorded which). Receptors originate from a man in his 60s who had recovered from COVID-19.

This clone is a singleton in its sample. This chain links TRBV5-1 with TRBJ2-3; 7 positions match TRBD1. Germline trimming cut 3 bases from V and 2 bases from J; bases unmatched to any gene: 3. Germline-derived CDR1 and CDR2 are SGHRS and YFSETQ. The CDR3 extends over 14 amino acids. CDR3 sequence reads: CASSSDRATDTQYF. The CDR3 bases are TGCGCCAGCAGCTCCGACAGGGCCACAGATACGCAGTATTTT.

The CDR3 DNA reads as TGTGCCAGCAGCCTTCGGACAGCCCGCACTGAAGCTTTCTTT. Its translation: CASSLRTARTEAFF. The genes are TRBV14 and TRBJ1-1; D is possibly TRBD1 (6 bases). The V gene lost 4 bases and the J gene lost 4 bases, with 13 bases spanning the gap. The CDR3 spans 14 residues. Germline V CDR1 and CDR2: SGHDN, FVKESK.

A single count supports this clone. The chain carries TRBV5-1 and TRBJ2-3; tentatively, D is TRBD2 (6 bases). This CDR3 comprises 14 residues. V lost 1 base and J 4 bases, leaving 10 bases between the germline ends. Germline V gene data show CDR1 as SGHRS and CDR2 as YFSETQ. The CDR3 sequence: CASSLQTGADTQYF. The CDR3, as DNA: TGCGCCAGCAGCTTGCAGACGGGGGCAGATACGCAGTATTTT. Complete variable domain (other parts from reference TRBV5-1 and TRBJ2-3): KAGVTQTPRYLIKTRGQQVTLSCSPISGHRSVSWYQQTPGQGLQFLFEYFSETQRNKGNFPGRFSGRQFSNSRSEMNVSTLELGDSALYLCASSLQTGADTQYFGPGTRLTVL.

The gene calls are TRBV28 and TRBJ2-1; TRBD1 aligns across 7 bases. Unmatched junction bases numbered 9, after V lost 4 bases and J lost 6 bases. The CDR3 runs 15 residues. Germline V gene sequence: CDR1 MDHEN, CDR2 SYDVKM. CDR3 protein: CASSSRGQSLNEQFF. DNA for the CDR3: TGTGCCAGCAGTTCAAGGGGACAGAGTCTCAATGAGCAGTTCTTC.

This clone appeared once. The V gene is TRBV7-3, the J gene TRBJ2-6, with 9 nucleotides matching TRBD1. Germline V gene lookup returns CDR1 SGHTA and CDR2 FQGTGA. Germline trimming cut 5 bases from V and 4 bases from J; bases unmatched to any gene: 9. This CDR3 comprises 17 residues. CDR3 coding DNA: TGTGCCAGCAGCCAAGACGGACAGGGGACCGGGGCCAACGTCCTGACTTTC. Residues: CASSQDGQGTGANVLTF.

The gene calls are TRBV4-2 and TRBJ1-1; 11 bases align to TRBD1. Germline V gene sequence: CDR1 LGHNA, CDR2 YNFKEQ. The V gene end was trimmed by 4 bases and the J gene end by 1 base; junction bases not matched to a gene: 5. This CDR3 is built from 16 residues. This CDR3 reads CASSPGTGGKNTEAFF. The CDR3 nucleotides are TGTGCCAGCAGCCCCGGGACAGGGGGTAAGAACACTGAAGCTTTCTTT.

This sequence joins TRBV19 and TRBJ1-5, with a tentative D call TRBD1 (6 bases). The V end lost 5 bases, the J end lost 4 bases, and 18 bases lay between the germline ends. The CDR3 has 16 amino acids. The germline V gene encodes CDR1 LNHDA and CDR2 SQIVND (reference sequence). CDR3 sequence: CASSHPDRIGNQPQHF. Written as DNA, the CDR3 is TGTGCCAGTAGTCATCCCGACAGGATTGGGAATCAGCCCCAGCATTTT.

The chain employs TRBV27 and TRBJ1-2; D is unresolved. The germline V and J ends were trimmed by 6 bases and 7 bases, with 24 bases remaining between them. CDR1 is MNHEY and CDR2 is SMNVEV in the germline V gene (reference sequence). The CDR3 totals 16 residues. The CDR3, as DNA: TGTGCCAGCAGGGAGGCGACGCTTACCCTCTTCTCTGGCTACACCTTC. It translates to CASREATLTLFSGYTF.

The chain links TRBV28 to TRBJ1-5, with 8 positions matching TRBD1. CDR1 is MDHEN, CDR2 SYDVKM, per germline. The trim removed 1 base at V and 2 bases at J, leaving 4 bases unmatched. The CDR3 extends over 16 amino acids. The CDR3 region has the DNA TGTGCCAGCAGTTTATTGCAGGGGGCGGGCAATCAGCCCCAGCATTTT. Translating gives CASSLLQGAGNQPQHF.

This clone was seen only a few times. At one boundary the junction diverges from the germline segment, which might be a read error. J is TRBJ1-1 and V is TRBV7-7, with 7 bases aligning to TRBD1. Germline CDR1 reads SSHAT; CDR2 reads FNYEAQ (reference sequence). This CDR3 has 13 residues. CDR3 sequence (DNA): TGTGCTAGCAGCCGGGACAGCAACACTGAAGCTTTCTTT. The encoded protein is CASSRDSNTEAFF.

This chain connects TRBV7-3 to TRBJ2-1; D may be TRBD1 (5 bases). CDR1 SGHTA and CDR2 FQGTGA come from the germline V gene. The V end lost 5 bases, the J end lost 8 bases, and 13 bases lay between the germline ends. This CDR3 has 13 residues. The CDR3 DNA reads as TGTGCCAGCAGCACCCGGACACGGGATGAGCAGTTCTTC. As protein: CASSTRTRDEQFF.

The chain employs TRBV24-1 and TRBJ2-1; 10 bases map to TRBD1. The CDR3 loop spans 17 amino acids. CDR1 KGHDR and CDR2 SFDVKD come from the germline V gene. The ends lost 4 bases at V and 6 bases at J; junction bases unmatched: 11. Here the CDR3 reads CATSDFPTGGPINEQFF. CDR3 sequence (DNA): TGTGCCACCAGTGACTTCCCGACAGGGGGCCCTATCAATGAGCAGTTCTTC.

The rearrangement links TRBV5-4 to TRBJ2-5; 8 nucleotides match TRBD2. The germline V gene encodes CDR1 SGHNT and CDR2 YYREEE (reference sequence). The J segment lost 4 bases and the V segment lost 3 bases, leaving 8 bases of the junction unmatched. The CDR3 loop spans 15 amino acids. The chain's CDR3 is CASSSGGGQGETQYF. Written as DNA, the CDR3 is TGTGCCAGCAGCTCGGGCGGGGGGCAAGGAGAGACCCAGTACTTC. The whole variable domain, filled in from reference TRBV5-4 and TRBJ2-5, reads ETGVTQSPTHLIKTRGQQVTLRCSSQSGHNTVSWYQQALGQGPQFIFQYYREEENGRGNFPPRFSGLQFPNYSSELNVNALELDDSALYLCASSSGGGQGETQYFGPGTRLLVL.

This clone was detected a few times. The V and J genes are TRBV7-6 and TRBJ2-3, with 7 bases that match TRBD2. The V gene end was trimmed by 3 bases and the J gene end by 1 base; junction bases not matched to a gene: 1. This CDR3 comprises 14 residues. Germline lookup yields CDR1 SGHVS and CDR2 FNYEAQ. In DNA, the CDR3 is TGTGCCAGCAGCTTTACTAGCGGCACAGATACGCAGTATTTT. Its protein product is CASSFTSGTDTQYF.

This chain links TRBV30 with TRBJ1-4, with 10 bases lining up with TRBD1. Germline CDR1 is GTSNPN and CDR2 is SVGIG (reference sequence). V dropped 3 bases and J dropped 7; count of bases not matched to a gene: 14. The CDR3 runs to 17 residues. CDR3 amino acids: CAWRRPGQGFSSEKLFF. The CDR3 DNA is TGTGCCTGGAGAAGACCGGGACAGGGGTTTTCTAGTGAAAAACTGTTTTTT. Based on the CDR3 plus reference TRBV30 and TRBJ1-4, the full variable domain is SQTIHQWPATLVQPVGSPLSLECTVEGTSNPNLYWYRQAAGRGLQLLFYSVGIGQISSEVPQNLSASRPQDRQFILSSKKLLLSDSGFYLCAWRRPGQGFSSEKLFFGSGTQLSVL.

Only one count was recorded for this clone. V usage is TRBV29-1 and J usage is TRBJ2-3; 11 bases fit TRBD1. Germline values: CDR1 SQVTM, CDR2 ANQGSEA. The ends lost 7 bases at V and 3 bases at J; junction bases unmatched: 6. The CDR3 is made up of 14 amino acids. Written as DNA, the CDR3 is TGCAGCGCCATTGGACAGGGGGCAACAGATACGCAGTATTTT. It codes for CSAIGQGATDTQYF.

This chain joins TRBV24-1 and TRBJ1-1, with 7 bases lining up with TRBD1. Per germline, CDR1 KGHDR and CDR2 SFDVKD. Unmatched junction bases numbered 7, after V lost 4 bases and J lost 3 bases. This CDR3 region has 15 residues. CDR3 sequence (DNA): TGTGCCACCAGTGACAGCAATAGGGGGCACACTGAAGCTTTCTTT. Amino acids: CATSDSNRGHTEAFF.

This chain uses TRBV12-2 with TRBJ2-2; the D call of TRBD2 is as the table states it, not checked on the DNA. TRBV12-2 is a pseudogene. The CDR3 loop spans 16 amino acids. In DNA form, the CDR3 reads TGTGCAAGTCGCTTAGAGCGGGGGACGAACACCGGGGAGCTGTTTTTT. It encodes CASRLERGTNTGELFF.

This clone was detected only once. The chain carries TRBV6-2 or TRBV6-3 and TRBJ1-4, with D hard to call. Germline V gives CDR1 MNHEY, CDR2 SVGEGT. The CDR3 loop spans 14 amino acids. V lost 2 bases and J 5 bases, leaving 9 bases between the germline ends. CDR3 nucleotides: TGTGCCAGCAGTTACGCCGTCCTAAATGAAAAACTGTTTTTT. It yields the protein CASSYAVLNEKLFF.

The V gene is TRBV28, the J gene TRBJ2-2; 8 bases agree with TRBD2. The junction had 3 bases not matched to a gene; V was cut back by 2 bases and J by 4 bases. Germline CDR1 is MDHEN and CDR2 is SYDVKM. The CDR3 has 15 amino acids. This chain's CDR3 is CASSLAGGFTGELFF. Here the CDR3 DNA reads TGTGCCAGCAGTTTAGCGGGAGGCTTCACCGGGGAGCTGTTTTTT.

The V call is TRBV7-2, the J call TRBJ1-2, with TRBD1 matching over 7 bases. V shed 2 bases and J 3 bases; nucleotides not matched to a gene: 6. The CDR3 runs to 15 residues. CDR1 and CDR2 (germline): SGHTA, FQGNSA. DNA for the CDR3: TGTGCCAGCAGCTTAAACAGGGGAGCAGACTATGGCTACACCTTC. Translated: CASSLNRGADYGYTF.